This record covers a single TCR beta chain. The sample belongs to a study of CD8 T cells in Susac syndrome. An amount of RNA that ranged from roughly 0.45 to 1 ug was reverse transcribed with random hexamers. TCRdb called the immunoSEQ multiplex PCR reads again in MiXCR, with one record for every CDR3 protein. The sample yields 100,000 to 150,000 distinct CDR3 sequences, about 95% seen once. The CDR3 spans 16 residues. Looked up from germline, CDR1 is LNHDA and CDR2 is SQIVND (reference sequence). V shed 5 bases and J shed 1 base, with 15 bases lying between them. The chain recombines TRBV19 with TRBJ1-5; D call uncertain. The TCR was taken from a human donor in good health. The sample was CD4+ T cells from PBMCs. The CDR3: CASSPLLARSNQPQHF. Here the CDR3 DNA reads TGTGCCAGTAGTCCCCTCCTGGCCAGAAGCAATCAGCCCCAGCATTTT.